This T cell receptor (beta chain) was retrieved from a study of T cells after yellow fever vaccination. Study outcomes and limitations: A large majority of primary-vaccination clones showed up again after the booster (96% CD4, 88% CD8).

TCRdb called the 5' RACE reads again in MiXCR, with one record for every CDR3 protein. The repertoire holds about 220,000 distinct CDR3 sequences, with 2.5% to 3.5% as singletons. This clonotype was observed a handful of times. As yet, its antigen is unknown. The germline gives CDR1 SGHTA, CDR2 FQGTGA. J lost 2 bases, V lost 5 bases, and 6 bases had no gene match. This CDR3 contains 15 residues. V usage is TRBV7-3 and J usage is TRBJ2-3; TRBD1 matches 8 bases. The starting material was CD4+ T cells sorted from PBMCs, obtained 10 days after the yellow fever booster vaccination. This clonotype originated in a man between 18 and 29 years old who received the YFV17D yellow fever vaccine. The CDR3 region is CASSRQGRNTDTQYF. The CDR3 DNA reads TGTGCCAGCAGCCGACAGGGGCGAAACACAGATACGCAGTATTTT.